This T cell receptor (beta chain) was profiled in a study of blood T cell repertoires in COVID-19. The overall study: Acute and convalescent COVID-19 specimens originated in the United States, Italy and Spain. PBMCs, B-cell-depleted T cells, or T cells provided the cDNA or gDNA that made up the material.

This CDR3 has 14 residues. V was shortened by 5 bases and J by 1 base, with 9 bases between the two germline ends. Germline lookup yields CDR1 MNHNY and CDR2 SVGAGI (reference sequence). Generated by immunoSEQ multiplex PCR, the TCRdb table keeps only in-frame clones and is missing some. Of some 60,000 clones listed, more than 90% are singletons. The sequence was collected from a man aged 60 to 69 with acute or convalescent COVID-19. The sequenced material came from peripheral blood. The chain is built from TRBV6-6 and TRBJ1-5; possibly TRBD1 for D (5 bases). The CDR3 here is CASSRTSSNQPQHF. As DNA, the CDR3 is TGTGCCAGCAGTAGGACATCGAGCAATCAGCCCCAGCATTTT.